A selection of T cell receptor beta chains follows, all from one sample in a study of blood T cell repertoires in COVID-19. Some clones are missing from TCRdb's copy, which holds only in-frame ones; the method was immunoSEQ multiplex PCR. The sample has 260,000 or so clones, roughly 80% seen once; the top ten hold about 4.8%. What was sequenced was peripheral blood. The receptor source for this set is a woman aged 65 to 85 with acute or convalescent COVID-19. CDR3s include the opening cysteine and the closing phenylalanine or tryptophan. D genes are given only for firm matches. Where a row states a size, it is once, few, many or the class of an expanded clone; other rows omit it.

TRBD1 | TRBJ1-6 | TRBV19 | - | CASSPGQKNSPLHF | TGTGCCAGTAGTCCGGGACAGAAGAATTCACCCCTCCACTTT
TRBD1 | TRBJ1-2 | TRBV25-1 | once | CASSETGFYGYTF | TGTGCCAGCAGTGAGACAGGGTTCTATGGCTACACCTTC
- | TRBJ2-1 | TRBV2 | - | CASRADRAGNEQFF | TGTGCCAGCAGGGCCGACAGGGCGGGGAATGAGCAGTTCTTC
TRBD2 | TRBJ2-1 | TRBV7-2 | - | CASSLGLLAGGLYNEQFF | TGTGCCAGCAGCTTGGGGTTACTAGCGGGGGGGCTTTACAATGAGCAGTTCTTC
TRBD1 | TRBJ2-7 | TRBV7-2 | - | CASSPGQGDEQYF | TGTGCCAGCAGCCCGGGACAGGGAGACGAGCAGTACTTC
TRBD1 | TRBJ1-5 | TRBV4-1 | - | CASSPQWAGGQPQHF | TGCGCCAGCAGCCCCCAATGGGCAGGGGGACAGCCCCAGCATTTT
- | TRBJ1-1 | TRBV4-1 | few | CASSQGADTEAFF | TGCGCCAGCAGCCAGGGGGCGGACACTGAAGCTTTCTTT
- | TRBJ2-7 | TRBV19 | - | CASSIAPSYEQYF | TGTGCCAGTAGTATAGCTCCCTCCTACGAGCAGTACTTC
- | TRBJ1-1 | TRBV6-2/TRBV6-3 | few | CASSYDRSTEAFF | TGTGCCAGCAGTTACGACAGGTCCACTGAAGCTTTCTTT
- | TRBJ1-1 | TRBV7-9 | once | CATSVGAGTEAFF | TGTGCCACCTCCGTGGGGGCCGGTACTGAAGCTTTCTTT
TRBD1 | TRBJ2-3 | TRBV27 | - | CASSFQLFRQGAIDTQYF | TGTGCCAGCAGTTTCCAGCTTTTTCGACAGGGGGCTATAGATACGCAGTATTTT
TRBD1 | TRBJ1-2 | TRBV5-1 | - | CASSPIDRDGGYTF | TGCGCCAGCAGCCCTATCGACAGGGATGGCGGCTACACCTTC
- | TRBJ1-2 | TRBV19 | - | CASSQGFYGYTF | TGTGCCAGTAGCCAGGGCTTTTATGGCTACACCTTC
TRBD1 | TRBJ2-7 | TRBV6-6 | - | CASTLDRRFPYEQYF | TGTGCCAGCACCCTGGACAGGCGTTTCCCCTACGAGCAGTACTTC
- | TRBJ1-2 | TRBV21-1 | once | CASSGRSRDSYGYTF | TGTGCCAGCAGCGGACGGTCCCGGGACAGTTATGGCTACACCTTC
TRBD1 | TRBJ1-2 | TRBV2 | - | CASSNGQGYGYTF | TGTGCCAGCAGTAATGGACAGGGGTATGGCTACACCTTC
- | TRBJ1-5 | TRBV2 | - | CASSPLGQYSNQPQHF | TGTGCCAGCAGCCCCCTGGGACAATATAGCAATCAGCCCCAGCATTTT
TRBD2 | TRBJ2-5 | TRBV27 | once | CASRFTAGEETQYF | TGTGCCAGCAGATTTACAGCGGGGGAAGAGACCCAGTACTTC
- | TRBJ1-4 | TRBV24-1 | - | CATSDELNEKLFF | TGTGCCACCAGTGACGAACTTAATGAAAAACTGTTTTTT
TRBD1 | TRBJ2-5 | TRBV7-7 | - | CASRDSGETQYF | TGTGCTAGCAGGGACAGTGGAGAGACCCAGTACTTC
TRBD1 | TRBJ1-5 | TRBV5-8 | few | CASSHDRDLTPDQPQHF | TGTGCCAGCAGCCATGACAGGGACCTAACCCCCGATCAGCCCCAGCATTTT
- | TRBJ2-7 | TRBV20-1 | once | CSASEPTQLYEQYF | TGCAGTGCTAGTGAACCGACACAACTTTACGAGCAGTACTTC
- | TRBJ1-5 | TRBV20-1 | few | CSASATAWDQPQHF | TGCAGTGCTAGTGCGACTGCCTGGGATCAGCCCCAGCATTTT
- | TRBJ2-7 | TRBV7-9 | once | CASSLMGRGKSF | TGTGCCAGCAGCTTAATGGGAAGGGGTAAGAGCTTC
- | TRBJ1-5 | TRBV6-5 | - | CASRRQSGQPQHF | TGTGCCAGCAGACGACAGTCCGGGCAGCCCCAGCATTTT
- | TRBJ2-7 | TRBV3-1/TRBV3-2 | once | CASSPGTTSYEQYF | TGTGCCAGCAGCCCCGGGACAACCTCCTACGAGCAGTACTTC
TRBD1 | TRBJ1-2 | TRBV11-2 | - | CASRETGSYGYTF | TGTGCCAGCAGGGAGACAGGGTCCTATGGCTACACCTTC
TRBD1 | TRBJ1-1 | TRBV3-1/TRBV3-2 | - | CASSQDPRGQGYRGTEAFF | TGTGCCAGCAGCCAAGATCCCAGGGGACAGGGGTACCGAGGGACTGAAGCTTTCTTT
- | TRBJ1-3 | TRBV18 | - | CASSPQGRNTIYF | TGTGCCAGCTCCCCGCAGGGAAGAAACACCATATATTTT